Following are 31 T cell receptor beta chains from one sample sequenced in a study of T cell clones after liver transplantation. Profiled with immunoSEQ multiplex PCR; TCRdb holds only in-frame clones, not every one. The sample has about 72,000 clones; more than 75% are singletons. Sequences were derived from CD4+ T cells from blood, sampled before liver transplant. The receptor set was obtained from a human donor who received a liver transplant.

V gene TRBV5-1 combines with J gene TRBJ1-2; 7 nucleotides agree with TRBD1. The CDR3 consists of 15 residues. Germline V gives CDR1 SGHRS, CDR2 YFSETQ. V was clipped by 1 base and J by 6 bases; unmatched bases: 9. The CDR3 DNA follows: TGCGCCAGCAGCTTGACCGGACAGGTTTCGGATGGCTACACCTTC. Translated, it gives CASSLTGQVSDGYTF.

To note about this clone: Other DNA sequences in this specimen translate into the identical CDR3. The chain joins TRBV19 to TRBJ2-7; D not certain. Trimming left V 3 bases short and J 3 bases short, with 9 bases between. CDR3 length equals 13 residues. Germline V gene lookup returns CDR1 LNHDA and CDR2 SQIVND (reference sequence). The CDR3 reads CASSIEAGYEQYF. The CDR3 coding sequence is TGTGCCAGTAGTATTGAGGCAGGCTACGAGCAGTACTTC.

The chain has TRBV5-1 and TRBJ2-5; D uncertain. V gave up 2 bases and J gave up 4 bases, with 12 bases separating them. The CDR3 has 14 residues. Looked up from germline, CDR1 is SGHRS and CDR2 is YFSETQ. The CDR3 protein is CASSLNPQSETQYF. The CDR3 DNA sequence: TGCGCCAGCAGCTTAAACCCACAGTCAGAGACCCAGTACTTC.

This chain connects TRBV27 to TRBJ1-5; D gene unclear. V lost 6 bases and J 2 bases, leaving 11 bases between the germline ends. This CDR3 has 14 residues. CDR1 and CDR2 from the germline V gene are MNHEY and SMNVEV (reference sequence). The CDR3 bases are TGTGCCAGCAGCTCGCGCTCGGGCAATCAGCCCCAGCATTTT. Protein: CASSSRSGNQPQHF.

The chain couples TRBV28 to TRBJ2-5; 7 bases map to TRBD2. There are 13 residues in the CDR3. Germline trimming cut 5 bases from V and 2 bases from J; bases unmatched to any gene: 2. Germline-derived CDR1 and CDR2 are MDHEN and SYDVKM. CDR3 amino acids: CASSLADQETQYF. CDR3 nucleotides: TGTGCCAGCAGTCTAGCGGATCAAGAGACCCAGTACTTC.

V usage is TRBV19 and J usage is TRBJ2-3, with unresolved D. V lost 3 bases to trimming and J lost 5 bases, with 9 bases between them. Germline V CDR1 and CDR2: LNHDA, SQIVND (reference sequence). CDR3 size: 13 residues. The CDR3 DNA reads as TGTGCCAGTAGTATTACCTCGGGAGATACGCAGTATTTT. This translates into CASSITSGDTQYF. Full variable domain (missing parts from reference TRBV19 and TRBJ2-3): DGGITQSPKYLFRKEGQNVTLSCEQNLNHDAMYWYRQDPGQGLRLIYYSQIVNDFQKGDIAEGYSVSREKKESFPLTVTSAQKNPTAFYLCASSITSGDTQYFGPGTRLTVL.

For the CDR3, the DNA is TGTGCCAGCAGTTCGGACAGCGCAGATACGCAGTATTTT. It yields the protein CASSSDSADTQYF. This chain uses TRBV9 with TRBJ2-3; D perhaps matches TRBD1 (6 bases). CDR1 is SGDLS and CDR2 is YYNGEE in the germline V gene. This CDR3 is 13 amino acids long. The germline V and J ends were trimmed by 5 bases and 4 bases, with 11 bases remaining between them.

V gene TRBV27 combines with J gene TRBJ2-7; 7 nucleotides align to TRBD2. J lost 2 bases, V lost 6 bases, and 4 bases had no gene match. The germline V gene encodes CDR1 MNHEY and CDR2 SMNVEV (reference sequence). CDR3 size: 13 residues. CDR3 sequence reads: CASRASGAYEQYF. The CDR3 DNA is TGTGCCAGCAGAGCTAGCGGAGCCTACGAGCAGTACTTC.

V usage is TRBV28 and J usage is TRBJ1-2; no firm D call. The germline V gene encodes CDR1 MDHEN and CDR2 SYDVKM. The CDR3 covers 14 residues. Trimming took 2 bases from V and 8 from J, leaving 15 bases between them. As DNA, the CDR3 is TGTGCCAGCAGTTTAGGGCAACAGATTATGGGCTACACCTTC. As protein: CASSLGQQIMGYTF.

The chain uses TRBV30 and TRBJ1-1; no clear D gene. The V and J ends lost 0 bases and 4 bases respectively, with 3 bases between them. Germline assignment: CDR1 GTSNPN and CDR2 SVGIG (reference sequence). CDR3 length: 11 amino acids. CDR3 residues: CAWSVGTEAFF. Here the CDR3 DNA reads TGTGCCTGGAGTGTAGGCACTGAAGCTTTCTTT.

The chain is built from TRBV10-1 and TRBJ2-1, with a weak D call TRBD2 (6 bases). Germline V lookup: CDR1 WNHNN, CDR2 SYGVQD (reference sequence). This CDR3 contains 13 residues. The ends were cut back, 1 base at V and 12 bases at J, with 13 bases in the middle. CDR3 DNA sequence: TGCGCCAGCAGTGAGTACCGGGACTTAGGGCAGTTCTTC. Translation: CASSEYRDLGQFF.

The CDR3 sequence: CAWSARRGYEQYF. The CDR3 DNA sequence: TGTGCCTGGAGTGCTCGACGAGGATACGAGCAGTACTTC. This rearrangement joins TRBV30 to TRBJ2-7; D unresolved. Germline CDR1 GTSNPN, CDR2 SVGIG (reference sequence). There are 13 residues in the CDR3. V dropped 1 base and J dropped 4 bases, with 11 bases sitting between them.

This chain uses TRBV6-1 with TRBJ2-3, with 9 positions matching TRBD2. Trimming at V came to 5 bases and at J to 4 bases, leaving 4 bases not matched to a gene. The CDR3 has 14 amino acids. CDR1 and CDR2 (germline): MNHNS, SASEGT. The CDR3 loop is CASSRLAGSDTQYF. CDR3 in DNA: TGTGCCAGCAGTCGTCTAGCGGGATCAGATACGCAGTATTTT.

V usage is TRBV6-5 and J usage is TRBJ2-7; D gene uncertain. The CDR3 sequence is 10 residues long. The V gene lost 6 bases and the J gene lost 4 bases, with 4 bases spanning the gap. Germline V gene data show CDR1 as MNHEY and CDR2 as SVGAGI. CDR3 sequence: CASSNYEQYF. In nucleotides, the CDR3 is TGTGCCAGCAGCAATTACGAGCAGTACTTC.

The CDR3 DNA reads TGTGCCAGCATTCTAGCGGGAGGAGGGGAGACCCAGTACTTC. Encoded protein: CASILAGGGETQYF. The V and J genes are TRBV2 and TRBJ2-5; 11 bases line up with TRBD2. Germline V gives CDR1 SNHLY, CDR2 FYNNEI. After removal of 7 bases from V and 5 bases from J, the junction contained 6 bases not matched to a gene. The CDR3 is 14 residues long.

The rearrangement links TRBV12-5 to TRBJ2-1, with 8 nucleotides matching TRBD2. The CDR3 has 16 residues. The V and J ends lost 5 bases and 2 bases, in that order; junction bases with no gene match: 8. Per germline, CDR1 LGHNT and CDR2 FRNRAP. Here the CDR3 reads CASGLKPGLAYNEQFF. DNA for the CDR3: TGTGCTAGTGGTCTCAAACCGGGACTAGCCTACAATGAGCAGTTCTTC.

This chain connects TRBV5-1 to TRBJ1-1, with D unclear. The CDR3 is 14 amino acids. Germline lookup yields CDR1 SGHRS and CDR2 YFSETQ. Trimming cost V 0 bases and J 0 bases, with 6 bases left between them. The DNA of the CDR3 is TGCGCCAGCAGCTTGGAGCCAGTGAACACTGAAGCTTTCTTT. Translating gives CASSLEPVNTEAFF. Combining the CDR3 with reference TRBV5-1 and TRBJ1-1 gives the whole variable domain KAGVTQTPRYLIKTRGQQVTLSCSPISGHRSVSWYQQTPGQGLQFLFEYFSETQRNKGNFPGRFSGRQFSNSRSEMNVSTLELGDSALYLCASSLEPVNTEAFFGQGTRLTVV.

This chain uses TRBV2 with TRBJ2-4, with D tentatively TRBD2 (6 bases). V dropped 3 bases and J dropped 13 bases, with 13 bases sitting between them. The CDR3 consists of 12 residues. Germline values: CDR1 SNHLY, CDR2 FYNNEI. The CDR3 DNA is TGTGCCAGCAGTGAGGAGGGTTTCGTCCAGTACTTC. This encodes CASSEEGFVQYF.

The rearrangement links TRBV21-1 to TRBJ1-1; TRBD1, as called in the table, went unchecked against the DNA. TRBV21-1 is a pseudogene segment. The CDR3 totals 15 residues. The CDR3 loop reads CASSKGRDRGKEAFF. The CDR3 region has the DNA TGTGCCAGCAGCAAAGGCCGGGACAGGGGAAAGGAAGCTTTCTTT.

This chain links TRBV28 with TRBJ2-3; D possibly corresponds to TRBD2 (6 bases). CDR1 and CDR2 (germline): MDHEN, SYDVKM. The CDR3 consists of 15 residues. The V and J ends lost 6 bases and 7 bases respectively, with 20 bases between them. The CDR3 DNA is TGTGCCAGCAGACAGAGCGGGTGGGAAAAAAATACGCAGTATTTT. This gives the protein CASRQSGWEKNTQYF.

This chain connects TRBV14 to TRBJ2-7; 9 bases fit TRBD1. The CDR3 spans 15 residues. J was trimmed by 4 bases and V by 3 bases; bases with no gene match: 7. The germline CDR1 and CDR2 sequences are SGHDN and FVKESK. CDR3 sequence reads: CASSQNIDRGYEQYF. Here the CDR3 DNA reads TGTGCCAGCAGCCAGAATATCGACAGGGGGTACGAGCAGTACTTC.

CDR3 coding DNA: TGTGCCAGCATCAAAAGCGGGAGCTCCTACAATGAGCAGTTCTTC. This codes for CASIKSGSSYNEQFF. The V gene is TRBV6-5, the J gene TRBJ2-1, with 8 bases aligning to TRBD2. The V and J ends lost 7 bases and 0 bases, in that order; junction bases with no gene match: 5. The CDR3 is 15 amino acids. CDR1 and CDR2 from the germline V gene are MNHEY and SVGAGI.

This clone was observed a single time. The chain carries TRBV19 and TRBJ1-5; D ambiguous. Germline V lookup: CDR1 LNHDA, CDR2 SQIVND (reference sequence). Trimming shortened V by 3 bases and J by 1 base, and 7 bases separated the two germline ends. The CDR3 runs to 14 residues. The CDR3, as DNA: TGTGCCAGTAGTATCTATGGGAGCAATCAGCCCCAGCATTTT. Translated, it gives CASSIYGSNQPQHF.

This rearrangement joins TRBV18 to TRBJ2-3; TRBD1 is a possible D gene (6 bases). CDR1 is KGHSH and CDR2 is LQKENI in the germline V gene. The CDR3 totals 15 residues. V lost 2 bases and J 6 bases, leaving 15 bases between the germline ends. In nucleotides, the CDR3 is TGTGCCAGCTCACCAAGTTCAGGGGTGGTGGATACGCAGTATTTT. This gives the protein CASSPSSGVVDTQYF.

The chain employs TRBV11-3 and TRBJ2-3; TRBD2 agrees at 7 bases. From germline, CDR1 is SGHNT and CDR2 YENEEA. V was clipped by 2 bases and J by 5 bases; unmatched bases: 10. The CDR3 has 16 amino acids. CDR3 residues: CASSLRMAGARDTQYF. The DNA of the CDR3 is TGTGCCAGCAGCTTAAGGATGGCGGGAGCCAGAGATACGCAGTATTTT.

This sequence joins TRBV28 and TRBJ2-5; 11 bases map to TRBD1. CDR1 is MDHEN, CDR2 SYDVKM, per germline. Trimming took 7 bases from V and 5 from J; bases not matched to a gene: 3. The CDR3 has 13 residues. In nucleotides, the CDR3 is TGTGCCAGCAAGGGACAGGGGGACGAGACCCAGTACTTC. Translating it yields CASKGQGDETQYF.

There are a few counts of this clone. The chain carries TRBV28 and TRBJ1-1; possibly TRBD1 for D (5 bases). V was trimmed by 7 bases and J by 8 bases, leaving 29 bases between them. There are 17 residues in the CDR3. Germline V CDR1 and CDR2: MDHEN, SYDVKM. This CDR3 reads CASTTWGPSAGLQEAFF. DNA for the CDR3: TGTGCCAGCACCACATGGGGACCGAGCGCCGGCCTCCAAGAAGCTTTCTTT.

The gene calls are TRBV5-1 and TRBJ1-1; TRBD1 matches at 7 bases. The CDR3 runs 14 residues. J was trimmed by 2 bases and V by 3 bases; bases with no gene match: 4. Germline assignment: CDR1 SGHRS and CDR2 YFSETQ. This CDR3 reads CASSSGQPNTEAFF. The CDR3 DNA sequence: TGCGCCAGCAGCTCGGGACAGCCAAACACTGAAGCTTTCTTT.

The chain joins TRBV11-3 to TRBJ2-2; tentatively, D is TRBD1 (5 bases). CDR1 is SGHNT and CDR2 is YENEEA in the germline V gene. Trimming left V 5 bases short and J 1 base short, with 11 bases between. The CDR3 sequence is 15 residues long. In DNA, the CDR3 is TGTGCCAGCAGCGAGAGAGGACAGAACACCGGGGAGCTGTTTTTT. The encoded protein is CASSERGQNTGELFF.

The rearrangement links TRBV28 to TRBJ2-7; 7 bases are a match to TRBD2. V shed 2 bases, J shed 1 base, and the junction held 2 bases outside the gene matches. Germline V gene data show CDR1 as MDHEN and CDR2 as SYDVKM. The CDR3 covers 14 residues. The CDR3 DNA sequence: TGTGCCAGCAGTTTAGGGACTATTTCCTACGAGCAGTACTTC. It codes for CASSLGTISYEQYF.

The V gene is TRBV25-1, the J gene TRBJ2-5; D is uncertain. With 4 bases removed from V and 5 bases from J, the gap between germline ends came to 5 bases. Germline V gene sequence: CDR1 MGHDK, CDR2 SYGVNS. CDR3 size: 11 residues. The CDR3 loop reads CASSVSETQYF. For the CDR3, the DNA is TGTGCCAGCAGTGTCAGCGAGACCCAGTACTTC.